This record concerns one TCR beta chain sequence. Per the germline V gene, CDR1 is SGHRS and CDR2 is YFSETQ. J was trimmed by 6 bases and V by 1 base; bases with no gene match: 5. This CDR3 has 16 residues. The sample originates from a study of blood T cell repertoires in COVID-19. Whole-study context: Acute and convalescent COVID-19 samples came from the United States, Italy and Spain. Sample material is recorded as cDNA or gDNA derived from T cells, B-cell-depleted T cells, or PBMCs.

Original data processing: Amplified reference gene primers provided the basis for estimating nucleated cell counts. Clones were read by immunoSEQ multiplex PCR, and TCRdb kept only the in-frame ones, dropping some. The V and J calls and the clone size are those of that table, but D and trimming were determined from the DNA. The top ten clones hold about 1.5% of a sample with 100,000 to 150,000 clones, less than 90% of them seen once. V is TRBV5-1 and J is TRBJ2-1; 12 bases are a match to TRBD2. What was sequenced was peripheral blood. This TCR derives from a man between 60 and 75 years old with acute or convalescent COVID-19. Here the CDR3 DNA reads TGCGCCAGCAGCTTGACCACTAGCGGGGGGCTCAATGAGCAGTTCTTC. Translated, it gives CASSLTTSGGLNEQFF.